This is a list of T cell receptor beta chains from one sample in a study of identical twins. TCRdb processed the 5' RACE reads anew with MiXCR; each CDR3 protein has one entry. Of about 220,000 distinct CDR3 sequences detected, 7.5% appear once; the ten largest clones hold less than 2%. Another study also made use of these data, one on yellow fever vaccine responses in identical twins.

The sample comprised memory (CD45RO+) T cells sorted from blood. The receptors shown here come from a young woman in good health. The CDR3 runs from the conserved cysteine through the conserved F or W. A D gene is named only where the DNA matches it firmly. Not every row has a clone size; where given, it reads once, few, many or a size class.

CDR3 DNA: TGTGCCAGCAGCCGGACAGCGGAGGAAAGCATTCAGTACTTC
CDR3 protein: CASSRTAEESIQYF
J gene: TRBJ2-4
clone size: many
V gene: TRBV6-1
D gene: NA

CDR3 DNA: TGTGCCAGCTCAACTACGAACTACGAGCAGTACTTC
CDR3 protein: CASSTTNYEQYF
J gene: TRBJ2-7
clone size: NA
V gene: TRBV18
D gene: NA

CDR3 DNA: TGTGCCAGCAGTTACAAAAGCCCGGGAAACACTGAAGCTTTCTTT
CDR3 protein: CASSYKSPGNTEAFF
J gene: TRBJ1-1
clone size: few
V gene: TRBV6-5
D gene: NA

CDR3 DNA: TGTGCCAGCAGCTTAGGACTAGCGGGATCCGAGCAGTACTTC
CDR3 protein: CASSLGLAGSEQYF
J gene: TRBJ2-7
clone size: NA
V gene: TRBV7-6
D gene: TRBD2

CDR3 DNA: TGTGCCAGCAGTTTATCAGGCATTGGGACAATTCACGAGCAGTACTTC
CDR3 protein: CASSLSGIGTIHEQYF
J gene: TRBJ2-7
clone size: NA
V gene: TRBV28
D gene: NA

CDR3 DNA: TGCGCCAGCAGCTTCGGGGGAGGGTGGAGCACTGAAGCTTTCTTT
CDR3 protein: CASSFGGGWSTEAFF
J gene: TRBJ1-1
clone size: few
V gene: TRBV5-1
D gene: NA

CDR3 DNA: TGTGCCAGCAGTTACTCGAAAGTCGTCCAAGAGACCCAGTACTTC
CDR3 protein: CASSYSKVVQETQYF
J gene: TRBJ2-5
clone size: NA
V gene: TRBV6-5
D gene: NA

CDR3 DNA: TGTGCCAGCAAGGGGCAGGATCCGAGGACAGGTGGGGTAGAGACCCAGTACTTC
CDR3 protein: CASKGQDPRTGGVETQYF
J gene: TRBJ2-5
clone size: many
V gene: TRBV28
D gene: TRBD1

CDR3 DNA: TGTGCCAGCAGCTTAAGGACTCTAGCGGGTGAGCTCGGGGATACGCAGTATTTT
CDR3 protein: CASSLRTLAGELGDTQYF
J gene: TRBJ2-3
clone size: few
V gene: TRBV11-1
D gene: TRBD2

CDR3 DNA: TGTGCCTGGAGTCTAGGCGCTACCTCGCAGTATTTT
CDR3 protein: CAWSLGATSQYF
J gene: TRBJ2-3
clone size: NA
V gene: TRBV30
D gene: NA

CDR3 DNA: TGTGCTAGTGCCGTCCGGGACGGAGCCTACAATGAGCAGTTCTTC
CDR3 protein: CASAVRDGAYNEQFF
J gene: TRBJ2-1
clone size: few
V gene: TRBV12-5
D gene: NA

CDR3 DNA: TGTGCCAGCAGCTCGACTAGCGGGAGCGCGGATACGCAGTATTTT
CDR3 protein: CASSSTSGSADTQYF
J gene: TRBJ2-3
clone size: few
V gene: TRBV7-2
D gene: TRBD2

CDR3 DNA: TGTGCCAGCAGCGGGGATTTAGCGGGACGGGGGAATGAGCAGTTCTTC
CDR3 protein: CASSGDLAGRGNEQFF
J gene: TRBJ2-1
clone size: few
V gene: TRBV2
D gene: TRBD2

CDR3 DNA: TGTGCCACCAGCAACGTGGAGTGGGGGTCCTCCGAATGGTACCAAGAGACCCAGTACTTC
CDR3 protein: CATSNVEWGSSEWYQETQYF
J gene: TRBJ2-5
clone size: few
V gene: TRBV15
D gene: NA

CDR3 DNA: TGCGCCAGCAGTGCTGATAGCGGGATGGAGTACTTC
CDR3 protein: CASSADSGMEYF
J gene: TRBJ2-5
clone size: NA
V gene: TRBV10-1
D gene: TRBD2

CDR3 DNA: TGCGCCAGCAGCTCTAGCGGGAGGGCCTCGACAGATACGCAGTATTTT
CDR3 protein: CASSSSGRASTDTQYF
J gene: TRBJ2-3
clone size: many
V gene: TRBV4-3
D gene: TRBD2

CDR3 DNA: TGCAGCATCTCCGGAGGGACAGCCCTTTACAATGAGCAGTTCTTC
CDR3 protein: CSISGGTALYNEQFF
J gene: TRBJ2-1
clone size: many
V gene: TRBV29-1
D gene: NA

CDR3 DNA: TGTGCCAGCAGCACCGGGGGATTCTATGGCTACACCTTC
CDR3 protein: CASSTGGFYGYTF
J gene: TRBJ1-2
clone size: few
V gene: TRBV11-2
D gene: NA

CDR3 DNA: TGTGCCAGCAGTTATCTGGCTTCAGGCTACACCTTC
CDR3 protein: CASSYLASGYTF
J gene: TRBJ1-2
clone size: NA
V gene: TRBV6-6
D gene: NA

CDR3 DNA: TGTGCCAGTCGAGTGGGACTAGCGGGGGTCCGGTACACCGGGGAGCTGTTTTTT
CDR3 protein: CASRVGLAGVRYTGELFF
J gene: TRBJ2-2
clone size: NA
V gene: TRBV2
D gene: TRBD2

CDR3 DNA: TGTGCCAGCAGTTTTAAGGGGCGTCGTGAAGCTTTCTTT
CDR3 protein: CASSFKGRREAFF
J gene: TRBJ1-1
clone size: many
V gene: TRBV12-3/TRBV12-4
D gene: NA

CDR3 DNA: TGTGCCAGCAGGACCGGGACTAGCGGATTGAACACCGGGGAGCTGTTTTTT
CDR3 protein: CASRTGTSGLNTGELFF
J gene: TRBJ2-2
clone size: NA
V gene: TRBV6-1
D gene: TRBD2

CDR3 DNA: TGTGCCAGCAGCCAAACTACTCCAGTTACGCAGTATTTT
CDR3 protein: CASSQTTPVTQYF
J gene: TRBJ2-3
clone size: many
V gene: TRBV3-1
D gene: NA

CDR3 DNA: TGTGCCAGCAGCGTAGATCAGGGAGATACGCAGTATTTT
CDR3 protein: CASSVDQGDTQYF
J gene: TRBJ2-3
clone size: NA
V gene: TRBV9
D gene: NA

CDR3 DNA: TGTGCCATCAGTGCCTTAGCGGGGGCGGGAACCGGGGAGCTGTTTTTT
CDR3 protein: CAISALAGAGTGELFF
J gene: TRBJ2-2
clone size: many
V gene: TRBV10-3
D gene: TRBD2

CDR3 DNA: TGCGCCAGCAGAAGGGAAGCGAGGGATACGCAGTATTTT
CDR3 protein: CASRREARDTQYF
J gene: TRBJ2-3
clone size: few
V gene: TRBV5-1
D gene: NA

CDR3 DNA: TGCAGTGGGGCCTCGGGCAGATCCTACGAGCAGTACTTC
CDR3 protein: CSGASGRSYEQYF
J gene: TRBJ2-7
clone size: NA
V gene: TRBV20-1
D gene: NA

CDR3 DNA: TGCGCCAGCAGCTTAGAACCAGCGGGGGGGTTGTCGGAGACCCAGTACTTC
CDR3 protein: CASSLEPAGGLSETQYF
J gene: TRBJ2-5
clone size: NA
V gene: TRBV5-1
D gene: TRBD2

CDR3 DNA: TGTGCCAGCAGTTTTTATGGGGGGCTCAGGGACGAGCAGTACTTC
CDR3 protein: CASSFYGGLRDEQYF
J gene: TRBJ2-7
clone size: many
V gene: TRBV12-3/TRBV12-4
D gene: NA

CDR3 DNA: TGCGCCAGCAGCCAAGGGGGGACAGGGACCCAGTACTTC
CDR3 protein: CASSQGGTGTQYF
J gene: TRBJ2-5
clone size: many
V gene: TRBV4-1
D gene: TRBD1

CDR3 DNA: TGTGCCAGCAGTTACTCTGGAAGTAGTTCACCCCTCCACTTT
CDR3 protein: CASSYSGSSSPLHF
J gene: TRBJ1-6
clone size: few
V gene: TRBV6-5
D gene: NA

CDR3 DNA: TGTGCCACCAGCAGGGACTTGACAGGGGGCAAGGAGAATGAGCAGTTCTTC
CDR3 protein: CATSRDLTGGKENEQFF
J gene: TRBJ2-1
clone size: NA
V gene: TRBV15
D gene: TRBD1

CDR3 DNA: TGTGCCAGCAGTCCTGGACAGGGGGTAAGAAGGCAGTACTTC
CDR3 protein: CASSPGQGVRRQYF
J gene: TRBJ2-7
clone size: NA
V gene: TRBV28
D gene: TRBD1

CDR3 DNA: TGTGCCAGCAGTTTATATCCGGGACCCACCTACGAGCAGTACTTC
CDR3 protein: CASSLYPGPTYEQYF
J gene: TRBJ2-7
clone size: NA
V gene: TRBV27
D gene: NA

CDR3 DNA: TGTGCCAGCAGCCAAGGGCAGGGATTGGCACCCCTCCACTTT
CDR3 protein: CASSQGQGLAPLHF
J gene: TRBJ1-6
clone size: many
V gene: TRBV3-1
D gene: NA

CDR3 DNA: TGTGCCAGCAGTTTATTCCGGACAGAAGCCTACGAGCAGTACTTC
CDR3 protein: CASSLFRTEAYEQYF
J gene: TRBJ2-7
clone size: many
V gene: TRBV28
D gene: NA